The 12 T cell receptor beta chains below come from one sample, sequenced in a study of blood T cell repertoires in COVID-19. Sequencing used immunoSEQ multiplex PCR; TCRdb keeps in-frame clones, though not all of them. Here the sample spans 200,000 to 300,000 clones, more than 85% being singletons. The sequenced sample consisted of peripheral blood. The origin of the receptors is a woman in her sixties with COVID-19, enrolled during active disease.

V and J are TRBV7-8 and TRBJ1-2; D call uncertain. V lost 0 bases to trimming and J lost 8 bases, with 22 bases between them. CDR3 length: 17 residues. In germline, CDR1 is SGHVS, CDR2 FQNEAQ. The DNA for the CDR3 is TGTGCCAGCAGCTTAGCGCCGCGGGGAAACTCGGCGGGGGGCTACACCTTC. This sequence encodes CASSLAPRGNSAGGYTF.

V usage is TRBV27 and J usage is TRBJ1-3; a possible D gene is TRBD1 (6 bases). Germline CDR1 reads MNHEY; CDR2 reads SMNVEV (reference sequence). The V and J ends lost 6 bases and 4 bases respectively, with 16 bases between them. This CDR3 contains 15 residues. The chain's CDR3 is CASRPDRRSGNTIYF. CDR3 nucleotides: TGTGCCAGCAGGCCAGACAGGCGGTCGGGAAACACCATATATTTT.

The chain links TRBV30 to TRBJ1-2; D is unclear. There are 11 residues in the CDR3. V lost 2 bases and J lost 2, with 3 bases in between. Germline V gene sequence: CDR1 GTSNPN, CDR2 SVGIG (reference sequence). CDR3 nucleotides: TGTGCCTGGAGTCAAAACTATGGCTACACCTTC. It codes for CAWSQNYGYTF.

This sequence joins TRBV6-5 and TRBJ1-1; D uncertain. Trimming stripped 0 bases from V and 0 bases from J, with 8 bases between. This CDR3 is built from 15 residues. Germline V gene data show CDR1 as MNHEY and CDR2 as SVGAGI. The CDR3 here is CASSYSSGLNTEAFF. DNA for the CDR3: TGTGCCAGCAGTTACTCATCGGGGTTGAACACTGAAGCTTTCTTT.

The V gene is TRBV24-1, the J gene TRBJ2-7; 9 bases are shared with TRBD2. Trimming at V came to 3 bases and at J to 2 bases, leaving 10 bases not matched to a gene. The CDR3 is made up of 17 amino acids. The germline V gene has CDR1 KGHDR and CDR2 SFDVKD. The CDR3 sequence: CATSDLTSGQIPYEQYF. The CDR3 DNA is TGTGCCACCAGTGATCTGACTAGCGGCCAGATACCCTACGAGCAGTACTTC.

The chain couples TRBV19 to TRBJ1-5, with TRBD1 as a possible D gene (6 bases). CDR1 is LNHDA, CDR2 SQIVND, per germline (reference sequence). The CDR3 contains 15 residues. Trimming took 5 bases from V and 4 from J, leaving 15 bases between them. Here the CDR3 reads CASSAGVVRNQPQHF. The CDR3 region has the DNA TGTGCCAGTAGTGCAGGGGTGGTTCGTAATCAGCCCCAGCATTTT.

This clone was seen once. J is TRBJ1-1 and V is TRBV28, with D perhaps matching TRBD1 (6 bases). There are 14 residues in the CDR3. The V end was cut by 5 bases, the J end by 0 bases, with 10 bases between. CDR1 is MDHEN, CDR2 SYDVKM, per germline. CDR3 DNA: TGTGCCAGCAGTACCAGGGGAATGAACACTGAAGCTTTCTTT. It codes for CASSTRGMNTEAFF.

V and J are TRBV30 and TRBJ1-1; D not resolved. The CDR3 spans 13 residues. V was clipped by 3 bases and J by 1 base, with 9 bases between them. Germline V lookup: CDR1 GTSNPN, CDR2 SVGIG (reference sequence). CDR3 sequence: CAWRRQSNTEAFF. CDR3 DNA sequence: TGTGCCTGGAGGCGGCAGTCGAACACTGAAGCTTTCTTT. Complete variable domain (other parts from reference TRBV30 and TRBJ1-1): SQTIHQWPATLVQPVGSPLSLECTVEGTSNPNLYWYRQAAGRGLQLLFYSVGIGQISSEVPQNLSASRPQDRQFILSSKKLLLSDSGFYLCAWRRQSNTEAFFGQGTRLTVV.

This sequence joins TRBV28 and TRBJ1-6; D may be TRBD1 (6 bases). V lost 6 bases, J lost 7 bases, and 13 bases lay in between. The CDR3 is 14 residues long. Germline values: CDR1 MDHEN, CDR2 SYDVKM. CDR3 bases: TGTGCCAGCAGACCCCCAACAGGGAATTCACCCCTCCACTTT. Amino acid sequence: CASRPPTGNSPLHF.

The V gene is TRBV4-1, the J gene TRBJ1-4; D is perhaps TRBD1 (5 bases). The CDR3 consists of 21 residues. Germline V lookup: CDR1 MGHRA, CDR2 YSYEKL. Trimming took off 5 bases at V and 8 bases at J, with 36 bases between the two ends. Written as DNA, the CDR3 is TGCGCCAGCAGCAGCCACGAATCCACTGGACACTTAAGACTAGTTCGGGAAAAACTGTTTTTT. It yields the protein CASSSHESTGHLRLVREKLFF.

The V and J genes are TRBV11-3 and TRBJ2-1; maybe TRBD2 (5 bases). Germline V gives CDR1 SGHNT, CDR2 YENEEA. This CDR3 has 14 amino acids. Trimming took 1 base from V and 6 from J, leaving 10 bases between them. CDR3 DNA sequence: TGTGCCAGCAGCTTAGTGGGAGATGTCAATGAGCAGTTCTTC. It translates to CASSLVGDVNEQFF.

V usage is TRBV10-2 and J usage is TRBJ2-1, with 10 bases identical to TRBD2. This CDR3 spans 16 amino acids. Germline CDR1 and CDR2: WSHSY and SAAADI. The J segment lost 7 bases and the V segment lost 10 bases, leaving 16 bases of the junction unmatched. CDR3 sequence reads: CATRGSGTSVSNEQFF. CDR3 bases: TGCGCCACCAGGGGGTCCGGGACTAGCGTCTCTAATGAGCAGTTCTTC.